The clone carrying this T cell receptor beta chain was seen ten or more times. Antigen unknown. Described time point: technical triplicate 3. The data were obtained in a study of neurological immune-mediated disorders. Study results and limitations: Private repertoires in all groups were suggested, as expanded clones shared no CDR3 amino acid sequences across subjects.

Synthesis of cDNA was performed by 5'RACE using 10-nucleotide random UMIs. TCRdb analysed the 5' RACE reads with MiXCR anew, one entry per CDR3 protein. Here the sample spans about 44,000 distinct CDR3 sequences, about 22% being singletons. This receptor was taken from a man in his sixties with HTLV-1-associated myelopathy (HAM/TSP). The sequenced sample was PBMCs.

CDR3 loop: CSARDRHDSSNQPQHF. The CDR3 DNA reads as TGCAGTGCTAGAGATCGACACGACAGTAGCAATCAGCCCCAGCATTTT. The chain is built from TRBV20-1 and TRBJ1-5, with D possibly matching TRBD1 (5 bases). CDR1 DFQATT and CDR2 SNEGSKA come from the germline V gene (reference sequence). The CDR3 contains 16 residues. Trimming removed 0 bases from V and 0 bases from J, with 12 bases in between.